The 2 T cell receptor beta chains reported below all come from one sample, sequenced in a study of vaccination effects on CD4 cells after COVID-19. Scientists isolated CD4+ T cells after an approximately ten-day culture period ended. Infection with SARS-CoV-2 occurred in the person between March and December 2020, and PCR confirmed it. It was two doses of either the BNT162b2 or mRNA-1273 vaccine that participants received. The table came from immunoSEQ multiplex PCR; TCRdb's copy has only in-frame clones and leaves some out. This table holds some 50,000 clones, 65% to 80% found once. These receptors have no identified antigens. Specimen: CD4+ T cells from PBMCs cultured without peptide, collected after COVID-19 vaccination. All receptors derive from a human donor who had a prior SARS-CoV-2 infection.

The V gene is TRBV15, the J gene TRBJ2-1; unclear D gene. Germline V lookup: CDR1 LNHNV, CDR2 YYDKDF (reference sequence). This CDR3 is 15 amino acids long. V lost 0 bases to trimming and J lost 3 bases, with 9 bases between them. The CDR3 region has the DNA TGTGCCACCAGCAGAGATGGGCTAGACTACAATGAGCAGTTCTTC. Its protein product is CATSRDGLDYNEQFF. The full variable domain, with the rest looked up from reference TRBV15 and TRBJ2-1, is DAMVIQNPRYQVTQFGKPVTLSCSQTLNHNVMYWYQQKSSQAPKLLFHYYDKDFNNEADTPDNFQSRRPNTSFCFLDIRSPGLGDTAMYLCATSRDGLDYNEQFFGPGTRLTVL.

This chain joins TRBV5-6 and TRBJ1-2; 8 bases agree with TRBD1. The CDR3 is 13 residues long. V was clipped by 0 bases and J by 8 bases; unmatched bases: 3. CDR1 is SGHDT and CDR2 is YYEEEE in the germline V gene. DNA for the CDR3: TGTGCCAGCAGCTTGGCAGGGGGCGGCGGCTACACCTTC. This translates into CASSLAGGGGYTF. The full variable domain, rest sourced from reference TRBV5-6 and TRBJ1-2, is DAGVTQSPTHLIKTRGQQVTLRCSPKSGHDTVSWYQQALGQGPQFIFQYYEEEERQRGNFPDRFSGHQFPNYSSELNVNALLLGDSALYLCASSLAGGGGYTFGSGTRLTVV.